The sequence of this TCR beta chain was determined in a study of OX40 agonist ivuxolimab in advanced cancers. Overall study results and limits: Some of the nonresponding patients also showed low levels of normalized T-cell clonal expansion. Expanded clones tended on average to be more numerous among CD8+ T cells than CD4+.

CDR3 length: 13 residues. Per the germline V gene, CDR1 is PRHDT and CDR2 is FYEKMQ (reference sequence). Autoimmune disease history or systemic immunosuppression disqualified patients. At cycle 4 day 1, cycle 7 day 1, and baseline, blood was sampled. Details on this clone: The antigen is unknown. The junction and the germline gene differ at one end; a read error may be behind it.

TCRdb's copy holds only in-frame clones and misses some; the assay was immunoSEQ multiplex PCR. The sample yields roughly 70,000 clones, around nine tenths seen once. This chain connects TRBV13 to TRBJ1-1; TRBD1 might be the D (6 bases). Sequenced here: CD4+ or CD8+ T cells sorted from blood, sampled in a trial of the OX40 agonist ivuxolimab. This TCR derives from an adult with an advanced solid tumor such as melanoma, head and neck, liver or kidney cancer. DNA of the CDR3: TGTGCCAGCAGCCTAGGGGGGGAAACTCAAGCTTTCTTT. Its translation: CASSLGGETQAFF.